The clone carrying this TCR beta chain was detected a few times. The sample comes from a study of neoadjuvant anti-PD-1 for oral cavity cancer. Time point indicated: after neoadjuvant nivolumab, at surgical resection. V was clipped by 3 bases and J by 4 bases, with 12 bases between them. The CDR3 sequence is 14 residues long. Germline CDR1 is SGHNT and CDR2 is YYREEE (reference sequence). Method: immunoSEQ multiplex PCR; TCRdb's copy keeps in-frame clones and lacks some. The data contain 14,000 to 15,000 clones, 36% of them singletons. This receptor was obtained from a person between 40 and 85 years old with oral cavity squamous cell carcinoma. Sequences were derived from tumor tissue, sampled after nivolumab (anti-PD-1) treatment. V and J are TRBV5-4 and TRBJ2-3; weak D call: TRBD2 (6 bases). In DNA form, the CDR3 reads TGTGCCAGCAGCTCCGGGGGTATCGCAGATACGCAGTATTTT. As protein: CASSSGGIADTQYF.